This T cell receptor beta chain is from a study of cytomegalovirus exposure and HLA in healthy donors (dated by TCRdb to between 2016 and 2019). Background on the whole study: An earlier analysis of fewer than 750 of the donors reported about 300 Gb of sequence data and 95 million to 120 million unique TCR beta sequences obtained from some 200 million T cells. Roughly 300 gigabases of sequencing data and approximately 84 million unique TCR sequences were included in an early release covering under 650 HLA-typed donors. Of the roughly 400 genotyped donors, about 84% fell in the genetic ancestry cluster associated with self-reported Caucasian donors. The study was designed to test whether signatures of past pathogen exposure could be identified by cataloging public T cell receptors. The T cell repertoires of 666 subjects were profiled by immunosequencing and related to cytomegalovirus serostatus. In addition to the first cohort of 666 subjects, a separate validation cohort of about 120 different subjects was used. To predict cytomegalovirus infection status, the study combined high-throughput TCR immunosequencing, statistical association of individual TCRs with disease status, and machine learning. To study patterns of TCR occurrence, a later analysis re-analyzed previously published TCR beta repertoires from 550 to 800 donors and added high-resolution HLA genotyping. Rather than drawing on any new phenotypic data, the later analysis identified candidate immune exposures from TCR beta sequences and the way those sequences occurred across donors. In an earlier analysis of 587 of the donors, high-throughput TCR beta sequencing was used to judge whether each TCR beta V gene segment behaved as functional or pseudogenic. Donor age, sex, ethnicity and CMV serostatus were compiled alongside the repertoire data. A later genetic analysis used genome-wide SNP genotypes for about three fifths of the 666 donors, treating that subset as a discovery cohort. All discovery cohort repertoires had been generated on a single sequencing platform. Both class I and class II loci were covered by HLA typing, at four-digit resolution. The number of typed donors differed by locus: about 620-640 for A, B, C, DRB1 and DQB1; 522 for DQA1; approximately 610 for DPA1; and around 470 for DPB1. Five DR-DQ haplotypes were treated as single units for association and clustering because of strong linkage in the cohort. Among roughly 400 genotyped donors of the cohort, an average of approximately 250,000 unique TCR beta nucleotide sequences were sequenced per donor, around 18% of them non-productive.

In regard to this clone: The target of this receptor is not known. It has no much larger one-base neighbor in the sample; base qualities were not kept.

The research as a whole found: Cytomegalovirus status was reported to be diagnosed by the classifier with high specificity and sensitivity in both the original and validation cohorts. The cohort was sequenced for TCR beta chains only, and without alpha or paired-chain data the features that could be detected were limited. In a later analysis, most CMV-associated TCR beta chains were found to appear HLA-restricted, with HLA associations seemingly driven largely by CMV exposure. HLA typing was unavailable for some donors at each locus, so association tests used only the typed subset. Compared with equally common non-associated chains, HLA-associated TCR beta chains in a later analysis were more clonally expanded and had lower generation probabilities. Compared with the approximately 600-donor mean, donors in an Asian-associated ancestry cluster had fewer N-insertions in productive TCRs, according to a later genetic analysis. At a false discovery rate of 0.05, a later analysis linked under 20,000 TCR beta sequences to specific HLA alleles. Correlated functional status among segregating V segments might reflect linkage disequilibrium, but an unknown experimental factor could not be ruled out. In a later analysis, TCR association rates were found to vary across HLA loci, with the most associated TCRs seen for DRB1 alleles and the fewest for HLA-C alleles. According to the authors, the approach could potentially be generalized to other disease states and immunological phenotypes. A few of the identified cytomegalovirus-associated TCR beta chains were confirmed in vitro to be specific for cytomegalovirus antigens. In an earlier analysis of some 640 of the donors, most TCR beta V segments were observed in productive rearrangements about 87% or about 30% of the time, broadly matching IMGT annotations. A later analysis reported that several top co-occurrence clusters appeared linked to parvovirus B19, influenza, CMV and Epstein-Barr virus. A later genetic analysis associated a missense DCLRE1C variant with V-gene and J-gene trimming of TCR beta chains, and an independent cohort replicated the association. Assigning TCR associations to individual alleles was difficult when HLA alleles, especially DR and DQ, strongly co-occurred. Because counts were too low, seventeen rarely observed V segments, including chromosome 9 orphons, were left out of the earlier analysis of about 500 of the donors. The only immune exposure information available for the cohort was CMV serostatus. The study listed 150 to 200 TCR beta chains as associated with cytomegalovirus. Some IMGT-functional V segments, including TRBV6-2 and TRBV6-3, could not be told apart with the 87-base-pair reads, so those segments were excluded. Most TCR sequences were observed very rarely across donors, whereas some public TCRs were present in many individuals. The sequencing pipeline was judged likely to have produced a cluster of highly shared sequence variants as a technical artifact. A further reported finding was that TCR beta sequences accurately predicted the HLA-A and HLA-B alleles for most subjects in the first cohort. The presence/absence analyses assumed that sequencing depth was roughly uniform across donors, and that assumption may not be true.

The cohort consisted of more than 650 healthy bone marrow donors. At the time of sampling, every cohort member was nominally healthy, though immune exposures that went unrecorded were likely present. The donor tested CMV seronegative, placing the donor among the roughly 350 seronegative members of the cohort. A peripheral blood sample was provided by each donor, and peripheral blood mononuclear cells were used for TCR beta sequencing. Genomic DNA was extracted from the blood cell samples with the Qiagen DNeasy Blood Extraction Kit. Inclusive of the bounding cysteine and phenylalanine, the CDR3 is 15 residues long. Just CDR3 DNA is preserved here, 45 bases in frame from base 1. CDR1 and CDR2, per the germline V gene, are SGHTA and FQGTGA. Trimming costs V 2 bases and J 5 bases, and their ends lie 15 bases apart. The method behind the library was the immunoSEQ multiplex PCR assay. A mixture of 60 forward primers for TCR Vbeta segments and 13 reverse primers for TCR Jbeta segments was used in the multiplex PCR. The CDR3 region of rearranged TCR beta genes was amplified from genomic DNA with a multiplex PCR assay. On the Illumina HiSeq System, the amplified TCR beta libraries were sequenced as 87-base-pair reads. In the source study's methods: Across the 666 repertoires, a later analysis counted tens of millions of unique TCR beta chains, around 11 million of which were shared by at least two donors. A nearest-neighbor algorithm error-corrected the raw reads and collapsed the reads into unique sequences, merging closely related sequences to remove PCR and sequencing errors. V, D and J gene segments were assigned by aligning CDR3 sequences to IMGT reference sequences. For a sequence to be retained, a match of at least six nucleotides was required to both a V gene segment and a J gene segment. A rearrangement counted as productive if the CDR3 had no stop codons and remained in frame with V and J, and every other rearrangement counted as non-productive. CDR3 was defined by IMGT convention, running from the second conserved V-encoded cysteine to the conserved J-encoded phenylalanine. In an earlier analysis of roughly 580 of the donors, sequences lacking an unambiguous match to a single V gene segment were excluded. In an earlier analysis of 587 of the donors, a V segment was called functional when productive rearrangements were above 56.7%, and segregating when the standard deviation between donors exceeded 5%. A statistical classification framework was built for diagnosing cytomegalovirus status from the catalog of TCR beta chain sequences. In a later analysis, TCR nucleotide sequences were compared against IMGT/GENE-DB human TR gene sequences so that V and J genes could be assigned. In a later analysis, CDR3 sequences and most-parsimonious VDJ recombination scenarios were assigned using the TCRdist pipeline. In a later analysis, each TCR beta chain was defined by its CDR3 amino acid sequence together with its V-gene family, and reads without a unique V-gene family were excluded. To address suspected cross-contamination and a sequencing artifact, a later analysis removed roughly 580 highly shared, low-generation-probability nucleotide sequences. In a later analysis, a clonal expansion index for each public chain was calculated from normalized within-repertoire ranks of inferred template counts. Generation probabilities in a later analysis came from a VDJ recombination model fitted to out-of-frame rearrangements, and those results were checked against IGoR. A later analysis scored TCR-TCR, TCR-HLA and TCR-CMV co-occurrence with hypergeometric tests, applying a repertoire-size bias correction to TCR pairs. In a later analysis, false discovery rates were estimated by permuting HLA or CMV assignments 20 times. In a later analysis, co-occurring TCRs were grouped with DBSCAN, and TCRdist sequence similarity was added when clustering was performed within HLA-allele-positive subsets. For co-occurrence clustering, repertoires with fewer than 30,000 or more than 120,000 public chains were excluded, along with four or five repertoires with anomalous nucleotide sharing. Entries here come from immuneACCESS through TCRdb and include only in-frame sequences with V and J called. Some clones fail to appear in such tables; in the studies checked, an unresolved V gene covers under half of the shortfall, and the cause of the remainder is unknown. Clone size and the V and J calls come from that table; the DNA yielded D and trimming. A total of some 150,000 clones appear in this sample, 60% to 85% of them only once. The biggest ten clones account for roughly 1.3% of the sample.

Sequencing was done on a sample of PBMCs. This receptor was identified in a woman aged 35 to 49 in good health and CMV-seronegative. The rearranged chain carries TRBV7-3 and TRBJ2-5; 5 matching bases give a weak D call of TRBD1. The CDR3 corresponds to CASSLAGQFEETQYF. Here is the DNA: TGTGCCAGCAGCTTAGCAGGGCAGTTTGAGGAGACCCAGTACTTC. This CDR3, with the reference TRBV7-3 and TRBJ2-5 proteins standing in past its ends, gives the full variable domain GAGVSQTPSNKVTEKGKYVELRCDPISGHTALYWYRQSLGQGPEFLIYFQGTGAADDSGLPNDRFFAVRPEGSVSTLKIQRTERGDSAVYLCASSLAGQFEETQYFGPGTRLLVL.